Below are 21 T cell receptor beta chains sequenced from a single sample in a study of blood T cell repertoires in COVID-19. Some clones are missing from TCRdb's copy, which holds only in-frame ones; the method was immunoSEQ multiplex PCR. The table includes more than 200,000 clones, 65% to 85% detected once. The sample consisted of peripheral blood. The receptors here all came from a man between 35 and 55 years old with active or convalescent COVID-19.

The J gene is TRBJ2-7, the V gene TRBV19; D is unclear. V was clipped by 5 bases and J by 3 bases, with 20 bases between them. Germline V gene sequence: CDR1 LNHDA, CDR2 SQIVND (reference sequence). This CDR3 is 16 amino acids long. This chain's CDR3 is CASSLGSTNGRYEQYF. The DNA of the CDR3 is TGTGCCAGTAGTTTGGGCTCCACGAACGGCCGCTACGAGCAGTACTTC.

The V call is TRBV6-5, the J call TRBJ1-2; 10 bases line up with TRBD1. Looked up from germline, CDR1 is MNHEY and CDR2 is SVGAGI. The CDR3 is 15 amino acids. After removal of 5 bases from V and 7 bases from J, the junction contained 10 bases not matched to a gene. This chain's CDR3 is CASSPLTGGAGGYTF. CDR3 in DNA: TGTGCCAGCAGTCCTTTGACAGGGGGCGCAGGTGGCTACACCTTC.

The CDR3: CASSLTGDPGAFF. CDR3 nucleotides: TGTGCCAGCAGTTTAACAGGGGATCCCGGAGCTTTCTTT. The chain is built from TRBV27 and TRBJ1-1; 7 nucleotides agree with TRBD1. The CDR3 totals 13 residues. The V and J ends lost 2 bases and 10 bases, in that order; junction bases with no gene match: 7. Germline V lookup: CDR1 MNHEY, CDR2 SMNVEV (reference sequence).

The V gene is TRBV6-6, the J gene TRBJ1-5; the D is unclear. The CDR3 consists of 16 residues. The germline gives CDR1 MNHNY, CDR2 SVGAGI (reference sequence). V lost 4 bases to trimming and J lost 5 bases, with 18 bases between them. The CDR3 spells CASSSPGGLRDQPQHF. The CDR3 DNA reads as TGTGCCAGCAGTTCTCCTGGCGGCTTACGAGATCAGCCCCAGCATTTT.

This clone was observed a single time. The genes are TRBV6-2 or TRBV6-3 and TRBJ1-1, with 9 bases that match TRBD1. Germline V gene data show CDR1 as MNHEY and CDR2 as SVGEGT. The V gene end was trimmed by 2 bases and the J gene end by 6 bases; junction bases not matched to a gene: 10. The CDR3 sequence is 16 residues long. In DNA, the CDR3 is TGTGCCAGCAGTTACGGGGACAGGGTTGTGTGGGCTGAAGCTTTCTTT. It is translated as CASSYGDRVVWAEAFF.

The J gene is TRBJ2-3, the V gene TRBV5-1; 8 nucleotides agree with TRBD2. After removal of 0 bases from V and 1 base from J, the junction contained 4 bases not matched to a gene. CDR1 is SGHRS and CDR2 is YFSETQ in the germline V gene. This CDR3 contains 16 residues. The CDR3 region is CASSLAPTSGTDTQYF. CDR3 nucleotide sequence: TGCGCCAGCAGCTTGGCCCCGACTAGCGGCACAGATACGCAGTATTTT.

The gene calls are TRBV7-3 and TRBJ1-1; D is ambiguous. V was cut by 5 bases and J by 0 bases, with 7 bases left in between. Germline V lookup: CDR1 SGHTA, CDR2 FQGTGA. The CDR3 covers 13 residues. The CDR3 nucleotides read TGTGCCAGCAGCAAACAAATGAACACTGAAGCTTTCTTT. Its translation: CASSKQMNTEAFF.

This chain links TRBV6-5 with TRBJ2-3, with D possibly being TRBD2 (5 bases). From germline, CDR1 is MNHEY and CDR2 SVGAGI. The CDR3 has 15 residues. V lost 0 bases and J 4 bases, leaving 11 bases between the germline ends. The CDR3: CASSYSAGLADTQYF. CDR3 in DNA: TGTGCCAGCAGTTACTCCGCCGGACTCGCAGATACGCAGTATTTT.

The CDR3 is CASTSPVGNTDTQYF. CDR3 nucleotides: TGTGCCAGCACTAGCCCGGTGGGGAACACAGATACGCAGTATTTT. The gene calls are TRBV2 and TRBJ2-3; D may be TRBD2 (5 bases). V was cut by 7 bases and J by 2 bases, with 16 bases left in between. CDR1 is SNHLY and CDR2 is FYNNEI in the germline V gene. The CDR3 totals 15 residues.

This clone appeared a few times. The V and J genes are TRBV4-3 and TRBJ2-5; D gene ambiguous. V dropped 1 base and J dropped 4 bases, with 10 bases sitting between them. Germline loops: CDR1 LGHNA, CDR2 YSLEER. The CDR3 spans 14 residues. The CDR3 reads CASSQGLVGETQYF. In DNA form, the CDR3 reads TGCGCCAGCAGCCAAGGGCTAGTAGGAGAGACCCAGTACTTC.

The rearrangement links TRBV5-4 to TRBJ2-2; possibly TRBD2 for D (6 bases). Germline V lookup: CDR1 SGHNT, CDR2 YYREEE (reference sequence). The CDR3 extends over 15 amino acids. Between the trimmed V and J ends, which lost 7 bases and 1 base, there was a span of 14 bases. CDR3: CASSMGGGNTGELFF. The DNA for the CDR3 is TGTGCCAGCTCAATGGGGGGAGGGAACACCGGGGAGCTGTTTTTT.

A remark on this clone: One end of the junction is discordant with germline, which a read error may explain. The chain is built from TRBV6-5 and TRBJ1-1, with TRBD1 matching over 8 bases. Looked up from germline, CDR1 is MNHEY and CDR2 is SVGAGI. CDR3 length: 13 residues. The CDR3 region has the DNA TGTGCCAGCAGCTACAGGGGGAACGCTGAAGCTTTCTTT. This sequence encodes CASSYRGNAEAFF.

V gene TRBV3-1 (or the pseudogene TRBV3-2) combines with J gene TRBJ2-3; 11 positions agree with TRBD2. The length of the CDR3 is 18 residues. The germline gives CDR1 LGHDT, CDR2 YNNKEL (reference sequence). V shed 0 bases, J shed 0 bases, and the junction held 5 bases outside the gene matches. The CDR3 loop reads CASSQEGTSGLSTDTQYF. The CDR3 coding sequence is TGTGCCAGCAGCCAAGAAGGGACTAGCGGCCTAAGCACAGATACGCAGTATTTT.

The chain employs TRBV19 and TRBJ2-2, with D unclear. Germline V CDR1 and CDR2: LNHDA, SQIVND (reference sequence). Trimming took 1 base from V and 1 from J, leaving 7 bases between them. CDR3 length: 15 residues. The CDR3 loop is CASSIVTGNTGELFF. The CDR3 DNA follows: TGTGCCAGTAGTATAGTCACGGGGAACACCGGGGAGCTGTTTTTT.

The J gene is TRBJ1-4, the V gene TRBV18; 9 nucleotides match TRBD1. Germline V gene sequence: CDR1 KGHSH, CDR2 LQKENI. V was pared by 3 bases and J by 7 bases, with 15 bases of the junction left unmatched. This CDR3 is built from 18 residues. As DNA, the CDR3 is TGTGCCAGCTCACCCCCCACAGGGGGCATCTCACAACGTGAAAAACTGTTTTTT. Translated, it gives CASSPPTGGISQREKLFF. Full variable domain (remainder filled in from reference TRBV18 and TRBJ1-4): NAGVMQNPRHLVRRRGQEARLRCSPMKGHSHVYWYRQLPEEGLKFMVYLQKENIIDESGMPKERFSAEFPKEGPSILRIQQVVRGDSAAYFCASSPPTGGISQREKLFFGSGTQLSVL.

J is TRBJ1-2 and V is TRBV28; the D gene is possibly TRBD1 (6 bases). The CDR3 loop spans 15 amino acids. Trimming took 8 bases from V and 4 from J, leaving 20 bases between them. Germline V gives CDR1 MDHEN, CDR2 SYDVKM. The CDR3 protein is CASATTGLHFYGYTF. Here the CDR3 DNA reads TGTGCCAGCGCTACAACAGGGCTCCACTTCTATGGCTACACCTTC.

This chain links TRBV30 with TRBJ1-6, with 9 bases that match TRBD1. Trimming cost V 3 bases and J 1 base; bases outside gene matches: 1. CDR1 is GTSNPN, CDR2 SVGIG, per germline (reference sequence). This CDR3 spans 15 amino acids. In DNA form, the CDR3 reads TGTGCCTGGAGGGGACAGGGTTCCTATAATTCACCCCTCCACTTT. Translated: CAWRGQGSYNSPLHF.

J is TRBJ2-2 and V is TRBV6-5; D is perhaps TRBD2 (6 bases). The germline V and J ends were trimmed by 5 bases and 7 bases, with 11 bases remaining between them. Germline CDR1 and CDR2: MNHEY and SVGAGI. CDR3 length: 13 residues. This CDR3 reads CASSHLANGELFF. CDR3 sequence (DNA): TGTGCCAGCAGTCATCTAGCGAACGGGGAGCTGTTTTTT.

V usage is TRBV18 and J usage is TRBJ1-2; the D is unclear. The CDR3 runs 13 residues. The V gene's germline CDR1 is KGHSH and CDR2 LQKENI. V was clipped by 2 bases and J by 5 bases, with 9 bases between them. CDR3 sequence reads: CASSPGGEYGYTF. In DNA, the CDR3 is TGTGCCAGCTCACCAGGCGGGGAATATGGCTACACCTTC.

The chain links TRBV11-2 to TRBJ1-1; D gene ambiguous. This CDR3 is 13 amino acids long. Per germline, CDR1 SGHAT and CDR2 FQNNGV. The V gene lost 5 bases and the J gene lost 6 bases, with 13 bases spanning the gap. The CDR3, as DNA: TGTGCCAGCAGCCCCGCACCACATGCTGAAGCTTTCTTT. Protein: CASSPAPHAEAFF.

V usage is TRBV3-1 (or the pseudogene TRBV3-2) and J usage is TRBJ2-5; 12 bases are a match to TRBD2. V lost 0 bases, J lost 4 bases, and 9 bases stayed unmatched. Germline V gene sequence: CDR1 LGHDT, CDR2 YNNKEL (reference sequence). The CDR3 consists of 18 residues. The chain's CDR3 is CASSQDLGLAGGLETQYF. The CDR3 nucleotides read TGTGCCAGCAGCCAAGATTTGGGCCTAGCGGGGGGGCTAGAGACCCAGTACTTC.